These T cell receptor beta chains were read from a single sample in a study of T cells in Graves' hyperthyroidism and ophthalmopathy. One entry per CDR3 protein, called by TCRdb with MiXCR from the multiplex PCR reads. The data show approximately 740,000 distinct CDR3 sequences, 14% seen once. The sequenced sample was blood. These TCRs come from a woman younger than 35 with Graves' hyperthyroidism. Both conserved end residues are part of each CDR3. Each record gives: D gene, CDR3 length, V gene, clone size, J gene, CDR3 DNA, CDR3 protein. The D gene is left open where the match is weak. Only some rows state a clone size, as once, few, many or a class for expanded clones.

d_gene: TRBD1; len: 15; v_gene: TRBV19; abundance: .; j_gene: TRBJ1-1; CDR3nt: TGTGCCAGTAGTATCAAAGGGGGCGGGAACACTGAAGCTTTCTTT; CDR3aa: CASSIKGGGNTEAFF
d_gene: .; len: 13; v_gene: TRBV28; abundance: .; j_gene: TRBJ2-7; CDR3nt: TGTGCCAGCGGCCTGAGTGGAGGCTACGAGCAGTACTTC; CDR3aa: CASGLSGGYEQYF
d_gene: TRBD1; len: 15; v_gene: TRBV30; abundance: .; j_gene: TRBJ1-2; CDR3nt: TGTGCCTGGAGTGTAGGCGGGACAGGGGGCTTCGTCTACACCTTC; CDR3aa: CAWSVGGTGGFVYTF
d_gene: TRBD1; len: 14; v_gene: TRBV2; abundance: many; j_gene: TRBJ2-1; CDR3nt: TGTGCCGGACTCCGGGACAGCTCCTACAATGAGCAGTTCTTC; CDR3aa: CAGLRDSSYNEQFF
d_gene: .; len: 12; v_gene: TRBV6-1; abundance: few; j_gene: TRBJ1-5; CDR3nt: TGTGCCAGCAGTTTTCGGTGGGAAGCCCAGCATTTT; CDR3aa: CASSFRWEAQHF
d_gene: TRBD2; len: 17; v_gene: TRBV14; abundance: .; j_gene: TRBJ2-2; CDR3nt: TGTGCCAGCAGCCAAGAAATTAGCGGGAGCTGGCACGGGGAGCTGTTTTTT; CDR3aa: CASSQEISGSWHGELFF
d_gene: TRBD2; len: 15; v_gene: TRBV7-8; abundance: many; j_gene: TRBJ2-1; CDR3nt: TGTGCCAGCAGCTACGGACTAGCGGACTACAATGAGCAGTTCTTC; CDR3aa: CASSYGLADYNEQFF
d_gene: .; len: 12; v_gene: TRBV20-1; abundance: few; j_gene: TRBJ2-1; CDR3nt: TGCAGTGCTAGACGGGACCAGAATGAGCAGTTCTTC; CDR3aa: CSARRDQNEQFF
d_gene: .; len: 18; v_gene: TRBV7-9; abundance: many; j_gene: TRBJ2-4; CDR3nt: TGTGCCAGCAGCTCTCACCGGGTCGCGGATACGACGCGGGACATTCAGTACTTC; CDR3aa: CASSSHRVADTTRDIQYF
d_gene: .; len: 15; v_gene: TRBV5-1; abundance: .; j_gene: TRBJ2-5; CDR3nt: TGCGCCAGCAGCTTGGTGTGGGGATCGTCGGAGACCCAGTACTTC; CDR3aa: CASSLVWGSSETQYF
d_gene: .; len: 13; v_gene: TRBV9; abundance: few; j_gene: TRBJ2-5; CDR3nt: TGTGCCAGCAGCGTAGGCTTGGCAGAGACCCAGTACTTC; CDR3aa: CASSVGLAETQYF
d_gene: TRBD1; len: 14; v_gene: TRBV4-1; abundance: .; j_gene: TRBJ1-4; CDR3nt: TGCGCCAGCAGGCCCGGGACAGGGGATGAAAAACTGTTTTTT; CDR3aa: CASRPGTGDEKLFF
d_gene: .; len: 12; v_gene: TRBV15; abundance: many; j_gene: TRBJ2-1; CDR3nt: TGTGCCACCAGCAGAGCTGGGGATGAGCAGTTCTTC; CDR3aa: CATSRAGDEQFF
d_gene: TRBD2; len: 16; v_gene: TRBV4-1; abundance: .; j_gene: TRBJ2-7; CDR3nt: TGCGCCAGCAGACAAGAATTCGGGGGGGCGTGGAACGAGCAGTACTTC; CDR3aa: CASRQEFGGAWNEQYF
d_gene: TRBD1; len: 14; v_gene: TRBV7-2; abundance: .; j_gene: TRBJ2-1; CDR3nt: TGTGCCAGCACCAAGGACAGGGGAAGTGGTGAGCAGTTCTTC; CDR3aa: CASTKDRGSGEQFF
d_gene: .; len: 14; v_gene: TRBV20-1; abundance: .; j_gene: TRBJ1-2; CDR3nt: TGCAGTGCCACGGGGGGGGGTCGGAACTATGGCTACACCTTC; CDR3aa: CSATGGGRNYGYTF
d_gene: .; len: 14; v_gene: TRBV7-9; abundance: few; j_gene: TRBJ1-2; CDR3nt: TGTGCCAGCAGCTTAAGCGGATCCCCCTATGGCTACACCTTC; CDR3aa: CASSLSGSPYGYTF
d_gene: .; len: 14; v_gene: TRBV6-2/TRBV6-3; abundance: few; j_gene: TRBJ2-5; CDR3nt: TGTGCCAGCAGTTACTTTAGCGTCGGAGAGACCCAGTACTTC; CDR3aa: CASSYFSVGETQYF
d_gene: .; len: 14; v_gene: TRBV2; abundance: many; j_gene: TRBJ2-7; CDR3nt: TGTGCCAGCAGTGGGGTTATTAGCGCCGTCGAGCAGTACTTC; CDR3aa: CASSGVISAVEQYF
d_gene: .; len: 15; v_gene: TRBV12-3/TRBV12-4; abundance: many; j_gene: TRBJ1-1; CDR3nt: TGTGCCAGCAGTTACCCCCCAACAGGGCACACTGAAGCTTTCTTT; CDR3aa: CASSYPPTGHTEAFF
d_gene: .; len: 16; v_gene: TRBV7-3; abundance: .; j_gene: TRBJ2-2; CDR3nt: TGTGCCAGCAGCACCGCCCAAGGACTTAACACCGGGGAGCTGTTTTTT; CDR3aa: CASSTAQGLNTGELFF
d_gene: TRBD1; len: 15; v_gene: TRBV7-9; abundance: .; j_gene: TRBJ1-5; CDR3nt: TGTGCCAGCAGCAAAACCGGGGCCAGGGGGCAGCCCCAGCATTTT; CDR3aa: CASSKTGARGQPQHF
d_gene: .; len: 12; v_gene: TRBV5-8; abundance: many; j_gene: TRBJ2-1; CDR3nt: TGTGCCAGCAGCTTCAAGGCCCGTGAGCAGTTCTTC; CDR3aa: CASSFKAREQFF
d_gene: TRBD2; len: 16; v_gene: TRBV7-3; abundance: many; j_gene: TRBJ2-1; CDR3nt: TGTGCCAGCAGCTTAGGACTAGCTAGCTCCTACAATGAGCAGTTCTTC; CDR3aa: CASSLGLASSYNEQFF
d_gene: TRBD1; len: 13; v_gene: TRBV6-1; abundance: .; j_gene: TRBJ1-4; CDR3nt: TGTGCCACTCAGAGGGACAGGAATGAAAAACTGTTTTTT; CDR3aa: CATQRDRNEKLFF
d_gene: .; len: 15; v_gene: TRBV19; abundance: .; j_gene: TRBJ2-1; CDR3nt: TGTGCCAGTAGTATCAAGGAGGCAAGGTACAATGAGCAGTTCTTC; CDR3aa: CASSIKEARYNEQFF
d_gene: .; len: 13; v_gene: TRBV29-1; abundance: .; j_gene: TRBJ2-7; CDR3nt: TGCAGCGTTGAATTCCAGGGCATTAGCGAGCAGTACTTC; CDR3aa: CSVEFQGISEQYF
d_gene: .; len: 14; v_gene: TRBV20-1; abundance: few; j_gene: TRBJ1-3; CDR3nt: TGCAGTGCTAGTTTGGGGGGCCCTGGAAACACCATATATTTT; CDR3aa: CSASLGGPGNTIYF
d_gene: TRBD2; len: 13; v_gene: TRBV29-1; abundance: .; j_gene: TRBJ2-1; CDR3nt: TGCAGCGTTGCAGCGGGAGCAAGTAATGAGCAGTTCTTC; CDR3aa: CSVAAGASNEQFF
d_gene: .; len: 14; v_gene: TRBV7-9; abundance: .; j_gene: TRBJ2-7; CDR3nt: TGTGCCAGCAGCTTTGGCCAGCTTAACTACGAGCAGTACTTC; CDR3aa: CASSFGQLNYEQYF
d_gene: .; len: 13; v_gene: TRBV6-1; abundance: .; j_gene: TRBJ1-1; CDR3nt: TGTGCCAGCAGCACCCTTCCGGACACTGAAGCTTTCTTT; CDR3aa: CASSTLPDTEAFF
d_gene: .; len: 14; v_gene: TRBV5-1; abundance: many; j_gene: TRBJ1-1; CDR3nt: TGCGCCAGCAGCTTGACACTGACTAACACTGAAGCTTTCTTT; CDR3aa: CASSLTLTNTEAFF
d_gene: TRBD1; len: 15; v_gene: TRBV18; abundance: .; j_gene: TRBJ2-1; CDR3nt: TGTGCCAGCTCACCACGGAACAGGGGGTTCGATGAGCAGTTCTTC; CDR3aa: CASSPRNRGFDEQFF
d_gene: .; len: 16; v_gene: TRBV24-1; abundance: .; j_gene: TRBJ2-2; CDR3nt: TGTGCCACCAGTGATTTGCAGCCCTCCGGCACCGGGGAGCTGTTTTTT; CDR3aa: CATSDLQPSGTGELFF
d_gene: TRBD2; len: 17; v_gene: TRBV4-1; abundance: .; j_gene: TRBJ2-7; CDR3nt: TGCGCCAGCAGCCAAGGGGTTATAGCGGGACGGCGCTACGAGCAGTACTTC; CDR3aa: CASSQGVIAGRRYEQYF
d_gene: TRBD2; len: 15; v_gene: TRBV7-3; abundance: many; j_gene: TRBJ2-5; CDR3nt: TGTGCCAGCAGCTTAATGGTGGGGAGGGGCCAGACCCAGTACTTC; CDR3aa: CASSLMVGRGQTQYF
d_gene: TRBD1; len: 15; v_gene: TRBV4-3; abundance: .; j_gene: TRBJ1-2; CDR3nt: TGCGCCAGCAGCCAAGTCACAGGGGGGATGGATGGCTACACCTTC; CDR3aa: CASSQVTGGMDGYTF
d_gene: .; len: 13; v_gene: TRBV25-1; abundance: few; j_gene: TRBJ2-1; CDR3nt: TGTGCCAGCAGTGAGTTAACTAGTTATGAGCAGTTCTTC; CDR3aa: CASSELTSYEQFF
d_gene: TRBD1; len: 14; v_gene: TRBV12-3/TRBV12-4; abundance: many; j_gene: TRBJ2-7; CDR3nt: TGTGCCAGCAGTTGGGACAGGGGGCATGGCGAGCAGTACTTC; CDR3aa: CASSWDRGHGEQYF
d_gene: TRBD2; len: 19; v_gene: TRBV12-5; abundance: many; j_gene: TRBJ2-1; CDR3nt: TGTGCTAGTGGCCGGACCCGCTCCGTCTTTGGACTAGCGGGATCCGAGCAGTTCTTC; CDR3aa: CASGRTRSVFGLAGSEQFF
d_gene: TRBD2; len: 13; v_gene: TRBV25-1; abundance: .; j_gene: TRBJ2-1; CDR3nt: TGTGCCAGCGAACTAGCGGGAGTCAATGAGCAGTTCTTC; CDR3aa: CASELAGVNEQFF
d_gene: TRBD1; len: 16; v_gene: TRBV2; abundance: many; j_gene: TRBJ2-3; CDR3nt: TGTGCCAGCAGGCAACAGGGGGCCCTACCCACAGATACGCAGTATTTT; CDR3aa: CASRQQGALPTDTQYF
d_gene: .; len: 12; v_gene: TRBV29-1; abundance: .; j_gene: TRBJ1-5; CDR3nt: TGCAGCGTTGGGAACCTTAATCAGCCCCAGCATTTT; CDR3aa: CSVGNLNQPQHF
d_gene: TRBD2; len: 15; v_gene: TRBV20-1; abundance: many; j_gene: TRBJ2-3; CDR3nt: TGCAGTGCAAGGACTAGCGGCATAAGCACAGATACGCAGTATTTT; CDR3aa: CSARTSGISTDTQYF
d_gene: TRBD1; len: 16; v_gene: TRBV28; abundance: many; j_gene: TRBJ2-1; CDR3nt: TGTGCCAGCAGTTCCTACGGGACAGGGGGCTACAATGAGCAGTTCTTC; CDR3aa: CASSSYGTGGYNEQFF